The 22 T cell receptor beta chains below all came from one sample that was sequenced in a study of T cells after yellow fever vaccination. TCRdb reprocessed the 5' RACE reads via MiXCR and lists one record per CDR3 protein. The table shows roughly 340,000 distinct CDR3 sequences, with 8.5% to 9% occurring only once. The material sequenced was PBMCs, taken on the day of the first yellow fever vaccination. These TCRs come from a man between 18 and 35 years old who received the YFV17D yellow fever vaccine.

This chain uses TRBV7-9 with TRBJ2-1, with 7 positions matching TRBD2. The V gene's germline CDR1 is SEHNR and CDR2 FQNEAQ (reference sequence). Trimming at V came to 0 bases and at J to 7 bases, leaving 6 bases not matched to a gene. This CDR3 region has 15 residues. This CDR3 reads CASSLAGRGRNEQFF. The CDR3 bases are TGTGCCAGCAGCTTAGCAGGGAGGGGACGAAATGAGCAGTTCTTC.

This clonotype was found a few times. The rearrangement uses TRBV7-6 and TRBJ2-1; D is possibly TRBD1 (6 bases). V lost 2 bases to trimming and J lost 10 bases, with 18 bases between them. CDR3 length: 15 amino acids. The germline V gene has CDR1 SGHVS and CDR2 FNYEAQ. The CDR3 DNA reads TGTGCCAGCAGCTTAAGCAGGGGCTACAATGAGGAGCAGTTCTTC. This codes for CASSLSRGYNEEQFF.

The chain uses TRBV12-3 or TRBV12-4 and TRBJ2-5; 7 bases align to TRBD1. There are 14 residues in the CDR3. The V segment lost 7 bases and the J segment 1 base; nucleotides outside the gene matches: 6. The CDR3 region is CASTPGQSQETQYF. The CDR3 coding sequence is TGTGCCAGCACTCCGGGACAGAGCCAAGAGACCCAGTACTTC.

A few counts support this clonotype. The CDR3 bases are TGTGCCAGCAGATTCCCCACAGATACGCAGTATTTT. Translation: CASRFPTDTQYF. The chain uses TRBV12-3 or TRBV12-4 and TRBJ2-3; D is unresolved. The V and J ends lost 6 bases and 2 bases respectively, with 6 bases between them. This CDR3 has 12 amino acids.

This clonotype was recorded a few times. The gene calls are TRBV5-1 and TRBJ2-5; 7 positions match TRBD1. V gave up 0 bases and J gave up 4 bases; unmatched junction bases: 6. Per the germline V gene, CDR1 is SGHRS and CDR2 is YFSETQ. The CDR3 consists of 15 residues. CDR3 nucleotides: TGCGCCAGCAGCTTGGCGCCAGGGGGATCAGAGACCCAGTACTTC. Its translation is CASSLAPGGSETQYF. Filled out from reference TRBV5-1 and TRBJ2-5, the complete variable domain reads KAGVTQTPRYLIKTRGQQVTLSCSPISGHRSVSWYQQTPGQGLQFLFEYFSETQRNKGNFPGRFSGRQFSNSRSEMNVSTLELGDSALYLCASSLAPGGSETQYFGPGTRLLVL.

The sample holds a few counts of this clonotype. This chain joins TRBV5-4 and TRBJ2-5; maybe TRBD1 (6 bases). V lost 4 bases and J 5 bases, leaving 12 bases between the germline ends. CDR3 length: 13 residues. Per the germline V gene, CDR1 is SGHNT and CDR2 is YYREEE (reference sequence). CDR3 sequence (DNA): TGTGCCAGCAGCGTCGACAGGAGGGAGACCCAGTACTTC. Its translation: CASSVDRRETQYF.

The chain is built from TRBV20-1 and TRBJ1-6; tentatively, D is TRBD1 (5 bases). Trimming cost V 3 bases and J 9 bases, with 12 bases left between them. Germline CDR1 and CDR2: DFQATT and SNEGSKA (reference sequence). This CDR3 is 13 amino acids long. CDR3 nucleotide sequence: TGCAGTGCTAGGGGGGAAGGAATTTCACCCCTCCACTTT. Translated, it gives CSARGEGISPLHF.

The J gene is TRBJ1-1, the V gene TRBV24-1, with D possibly being TRBD1 (5 bases). The germline V gene has CDR1 KGHDR and CDR2 SFDVKD. The CDR3 contains 11 residues. The V gene lost 10 bases and the J gene lost 4 bases, with 9 bases spanning the gap. The CDR3 is CATRGGTEAFF. CDR3 DNA sequence: TGTGCCACACGGGGCGGCACTGAAGCTTTCTTT.

The table lists this clonotype with many counts. The genes are TRBV3-1 and TRBJ2-5; D is ambiguous. The CDR3 is 13 residues long. V was cut by 2 bases and J by 5 bases, with 9 bases left in between. CDR1 and CDR2 (germline): LGHDT, YNNKEL (reference sequence). Here the CDR3 DNA reads TGTGCCAGCAGCCAAATGGAGTCGGAGACCCAGTACTTC. As protein: CASSQMESETQYF.

This clonotype showed up just a few times. CDR3 sequence reads: CASSARGDSAYEQYF. The CDR3 DNA reads as TGTGCCAGTAGTGCGAGAGGGGACAGTGCCTACGAGCAGTACTTC. This rearrangement joins TRBV19 to TRBJ2-7; 7 nucleotides agree with TRBD1. Germline assignment: CDR1 LNHDA and CDR2 SQIVND (reference sequence). The J segment lost 2 bases and the V segment lost 5 bases, leaving 9 bases of the junction unmatched. The CDR3 is 15 amino acids. The full variable domain, completed using reference TRBV19 and TRBJ2-7, is DGGITQSPKYLFRKEGQNVTLSCEQNLNHDAMYWYRQDPGQGLRLIYYSQIVNDFQKGDIAEGYSVSREKKESFPLTVTSAQKNPTAFYLCASSARGDSAYEQYFGPGTRLTVT.

The chain couples TRBV12-3 or TRBV12-4 to TRBJ2-1, with D hard to call. The CDR3 runs to 14 residues. V was pared by 3 bases and J by 1 base, with 7 bases between. The chain's CDR3 is CASSFMVSYNEQFF. The CDR3 region has the DNA TGTGCCAGCAGTTTCATGGTTTCCTACAATGAGCAGTTCTTC.

The sample holds a few counts of this clonotype. The V call is TRBV20-1, the J call TRBJ1-2; TRBD1 aligns across 8 bases. Germline CDR1 reads DFQATT; CDR2 reads SNEGSKA (reference sequence). V was pared by 6 bases and J by 8 bases, with 11 bases of the junction left unmatched. This CDR3 contains 13 residues. CDR3 sequence (DNA): TGCAGTGCCCAGCACCAGGGGGCGTCCGGCTACACCTTC. Residues: CSAQHQGASGYTF.

V and J are TRBV3-1 and TRBJ2-1; possibly TRBD2 for D (7 bases). Trimming took off 4 bases at V and 6 bases at J, with 16 bases between the two ends. CDR1 and CDR2 from the germline V gene are LGHDT and YNNKEL (reference sequence). The length of the CDR3 is 15 residues. DNA of the CDR3: TGTGCCAGCAGCCTCGAGGGGGGGCCGGGCAATGAGCAGTTCTTC. Amino acids: CASSLEGGPGNEQFF.

The chain carries TRBV25-1 and TRBJ1-1; D not certain. The V gene lost 0 bases and the J gene lost 10 bases, with 6 bases spanning the gap. CDR1 is MGHDK and CDR2 is SYGVNS in the germline V gene. There are 11 residues in the CDR3. CDR3 amino acids: CASSEYTRAFF. The CDR3 DNA reads as TGTGCCAGCAGTGAATATACGAGAGCTTTCTTT. Filled out from reference TRBV25-1 and TRBJ1-1, the complete variable domain reads EADIYQTPRYLVIGTGKKITLECSQTMGHDKMYWYQQDPGMELHLIHYSYGVNSTEKGDLSSESTVSRIRTEHFPLTLESARPSHTSQYLCASSEYTRAFFGQGTRLTVV.

This clonotype was seen a handful of times. This chain uses TRBV24-1 with TRBJ2-5; D perhaps matches TRBD1 (6 bases). Germline loops: CDR1 KGHDR, CDR2 SFDVKD. The CDR3 contains 13 residues. Trimming removed 2 bases at V and 4 bases at J, with 7 bases between. CDR3 loop: CATSDWDTETQYF. The CDR3 nucleotides read TGTGCCACCAGTGATTGGGACACAGAGACCCAGTACTTC.

This clonotype was picked up many times. The chain recombines TRBV3-1 with TRBJ2-7, with 7 bases matching TRBD1. The V segment lost 8 bases and the J segment 0 bases; nucleotides outside the gene matches: 10. The CDR3 runs to 15 residues. CDR1 is LGHDT, CDR2 YNNKEL, per germline (reference sequence). The CDR3 sequence: CASSPTGTASYEQYF. CDR3 DNA sequence: TGTGCCAGCTCACCGACCGGGACAGCCTCCTACGAGCAGTACTTC.

V and J are TRBV2 and TRBJ2-7; perhaps D is TRBD1 or TRBD2 (6 bases each). The germline gives CDR1 SNHLY, CDR2 FYNNEI. Trimming pared 9 bases from V and 3 bases from J, leaving 12 bases between. The CDR3 has 12 residues. CDR3 sequence reads: CASRGPVYEQYF. CDR3 DNA sequence: TGTGCCAGTCGGGGGCCAGTCTACGAGCAGTACTTC.

This clonotype was observed a handful of times. The gene calls are TRBV20-1 and TRBJ2-3, with TRBD1 matching 7 bases. The CDR3 is 14 residues long. V lost 5 bases to trimming and J lost 2 bases; unmatched junction nucleotides: 7. Germline loops: CDR1 DFQATT, CDR2 SNEGSKA (reference sequence). CDR3: CSADQGVLTDTQYF. The CDR3 DNA follows: TGCAGTGCTGACCAGGGGGTACTCACAGATACGCAGTATTTT.

At least ten counts were recorded for this clonotype. The chain has TRBV21-1 and TRBJ2-2; the table's D gene call, TRBD1, was not cross checked with the DNA. TRBV21-1 is marked as a pseudogene. The CDR3 consists of 14 residues. Here the CDR3 DNA reads TGTGCCAGCAGCAGTACAGGGGGGACCGGGGAGCTGTTTTTT. It translates to CASSSTGGTGELFF.

Only a few counts were recorded for this clonotype. The chain recombines TRBV20-1 with TRBJ2-3; D not certain. V was clipped by 2 bases and J by 2 bases, with 5 bases between them. Germline CDR1 reads DFQATT; CDR2 reads SNEGSKA (reference sequence). CDR3 size: 12 residues. The CDR3 spells CSARFNTDTQYF. The CDR3 bases are TGCAGTGCTAGATTCAACACAGATACGCAGTATTTT.

This clonotype has a handful of counts. The V call is TRBV5-4, the J call TRBJ2-5; no definite D call. This CDR3 is 15 amino acids long. Trimming took 0 bases from V and 1 from J, leaving 10 bases between them. Per germline, CDR1 SGHNT and CDR2 YYREEE (reference sequence). As DNA, the CDR3 is TGTGCCAGCAGCTTGGGTCAGGCGGCCCAAGAGACCCAGTACTTC. It translates to CASSLGQAAQETQYF.

The V call is TRBV12-3 or TRBV12-4, the J call TRBJ2-5; D is ambiguous. This CDR3 has 12 residues. V was cut by 5 bases and J by 1 base, with 5 bases left in between. The CDR3 region has the DNA TGTGCCAGCAGTCCCCCCCAAGAGACCCAGTACTTC. Its protein is CASSPPQETQYF.